These 23 T cell receptor beta chains originate from one sample sequenced in a study of regulatory and conventional T cells in RAG deficiency. Repertoires were generated with immunoSEQ multiplex PCR, while TCRdb's copy carries only in-frame clones and drops some. The sample records fewer than 35,000 clones, about 88% being singletons. In addition, the sample was reused for a study of regulatory T cells. That paper states: The primer mix had 52 TRBV and 13 TRBJ primers.

Specimen: CD8+ T cells sorted from blood. The receptors originated from a human donor in good health.

This chain connects TRBV5-1 to TRBJ1-1, with D perhaps matching TRBD1 (5 bases). Trimming left V 1 base short and J 4 bases short, with 11 bases between. Germline CDR1 reads SGHRS; CDR2 reads YFSETQ. The CDR3 is made up of 14 amino acids. CDR3 nucleotides: TGCGCCAGCAGCTTGTTGGCAGGGACCACTGAAGCTTTCTTT. Translation gives CASSLLAGTTEAFF.

The chain couples TRBV6-1 to TRBJ2-7; the D gene is possibly TRBD1 (6 bases). This CDR3 has 13 amino acids. CDR1 and CDR2 (germline): MNHNS, SASEGT. Trimming took 2 bases from V and 5 from J, leaving 10 bases between them. CDR3 nucleotides: TGTGCCAGCAGTGAAACAGGGTTCAACGAGCAGTACTTC. This translates into CASSETGFNEQYF.

The genes are TRBV9 and TRBJ1-2; the D gene is possibly TRBD1 (6 bases). V shed 6 bases and J shed 0 bases, with 15 bases lying between them. Looked up from germline, CDR1 is SGDLS and CDR2 is YYNGEE. The CDR3 runs to 15 residues. The CDR3 bases are TGTGCCAGCAACCTCGGGGGGCAGACTAACTATGGCTACACCTTC. Amino acid sequence: CASNLGGQTNYGYTF.

V is TRBV1 and J is TRBJ2-1; the table calls TRBD2, which could not be checked here. TRBV1 has pseudogene status. The CDR3 consists of 15 residues. CDR3 in amino acids: CTSSQVCLASNEQFF. CDR3 coding DNA: TGCACCAGCAGCCAAGTCTGTCTAGCGTCGAATGAGCAGTTCTTC.

The chain employs TRBV19 and TRBJ1-5; TRBD1 matches at 9 bases. Germline V lookup: CDR1 LNHDA, CDR2 SQIVND (reference sequence). The CDR3 loop spans 17 amino acids. Losses at the gene ends were 4 bases for V and 3 bases for J; bases not matched to a gene: 10. The CDR3 loop reads CASSTTGTGRNNQPQHF. The CDR3 DNA follows: TGTGCCAGTAGTACCACCGGGACAGGGAGAAACAATCAGCCCCAGCATTTT.

The CDR3 DNA is TGCGCCAGCAGCTTGGGGGACAGTCGAGGTTGGGAGACCCAGTACTTC. This encodes CASSLGDSRGWETQYF. The chain carries TRBV5-1 and TRBJ2-5; 7 bases are a match to TRBD1. This CDR3 is 16 amino acids long. V dropped 0 bases and J dropped 5; count of bases not matched to a gene: 10. From germline, CDR1 is SGHRS and CDR2 YFSETQ.

The rearrangement links TRBV6-5 to TRBJ1-5; D not certain. With 1 base removed from V and 2 bases from J, the gap between germline ends came to 9 bases. The CDR3 loop spans 15 amino acids. The germline V gene encodes CDR1 MNHEY and CDR2 SVGAGI. Here the CDR3 DNA reads TGTGCCAGCAGTTACTTGGACGGCCGCAATCAGCCCCAGCATTTT. Translated, it gives CASSYLDGRNQPQHF.

Here the CDR3 DNA reads TGTGCCAGCAGCCTCGGACAGGGTTACCAGCCCCAGCATTTT. It codes for CASSLGQGYQPQHF. The V and J genes are TRBV6-6 and TRBJ1-5, with 8 bases that match TRBD1. CDR3 length equals 14 residues. Trimming at V came to 6 bases and at J to 7 bases, leaving 8 bases not matched to a gene. Germline V gene sequence: CDR1 MNHNY, CDR2 SVGAGI (reference sequence).

The chain employs TRBV27 and TRBJ1-5, with TRBD1 identical over 7 bases. Germline V gene data show CDR1 as MNHEY and CDR2 as SMNVEV (reference sequence). The CDR3 has 14 amino acids. V gave up 8 bases and J gave up 6 bases; unmatched junction bases: 10. CDR3 in DNA: TGTGCCAGCGGCCACCGACAGGGAAGTCAGCCCCAGCATTTT. Amino acid sequence: CASGHRQGSQPQHF.

The V gene is TRBV30, the J gene TRBJ2-3; 10 bases align to TRBD1. Germline trimming cut 3 bases from V and 2 bases from J; bases unmatched to any gene: 11. The CDR3 totals 17 residues. Per germline, CDR1 GTSNPN and CDR2 SVGIG (reference sequence). The CDR3 is CAWRPSSGTGVTDTQYF. CDR3 in DNA: TGTGCCTGGAGACCTAGCTCCGGGACAGGGGTCACAGATACGCAGTATTTT.

The chain has TRBV19 and TRBJ1-1; the match to TRBD1 covers 7 bases. Germline loops: CDR1 LNHDA, CDR2 SQIVND (reference sequence). J was trimmed by 3 bases and V by 0 bases; bases with no gene match: 7. There are 16 residues in the CDR3. CDR3 nucleotide sequence: TGTGCCAGTAGTATAGATCTTGGGCAGGGGGACACTGAAGCTTTCTTT. It specifies CASSIDLGQGDTEAFF. Based on the CDR3 plus reference TRBV19 and TRBJ1-1, the full variable domain is DGGITQSPKYLFRKEGQNVTLSCEQNLNHDAMYWYRQDPGQGLRLIYYSQIVNDFQKGDIAEGYSVSREKKESFPLTVTSAQKNPTAFYLCASSIDLGQGDTEAFFGQGTRLTVV.

The chain uses TRBV6-1 and TRBJ1-5, with a possible D match to TRBD1 (5 bases). V lost 0 bases and J lost 2, with 20 bases in between. This CDR3 is 19 amino acids long. CDR1 and CDR2 from the germline V gene are MNHNS and SASEGT. The CDR3: CASSEAGIERVGRNQPQHF. For the CDR3, the DNA is TGTGCCAGCAGTGAAGCTGGGATAGAACGGGTGGGGCGCAATCAGCCCCAGCATTTT.

This chain links TRBV6-1 with TRBJ1-1, with a possible D match to TRBD1 (5 bases). CDR3 length: 13 amino acids. CDR1 and CDR2 from the germline V gene are MNHNS and SASEGT. V was cut by 6 bases and J by 1 base, with 9 bases left in between. CDR3 loop: CASRGGANTEAFF. The CDR3 DNA sequence: TGTGCCAGCAGAGGTGGGGCGAACACTGAAGCTTTCTTT.

The chain carries TRBV27 and TRBJ2-3; TRBD2 is a possible D gene (5 bases). V was cut by 11 bases and J by 2 bases, with 14 bases left in between. The CDR3 has 13 residues. The germline V gene has CDR1 MNHEY and CDR2 SMNVEV (reference sequence). The CDR3 reads CASRVLNTDTQYF. CDR3 sequence (DNA): TGTGCCTCGCGGGTCCTTAACACAGATACGCAGTATTTT.

This chain joins TRBV6-6 and TRBJ1-2; D ambiguous. CDR1 is MNHNY and CDR2 is SVGAGI in the germline V gene (reference sequence). CDR3 size: 12 residues. Deletions cut 5 bases from V and 6 bases from J, with 10 bases between. The CDR3, as DNA: TGTGCCAGCAGTCTAGGTGGGAATGGCTACACCTTC. Amino acid sequence: CASSLGGNGYTF.

The J gene is TRBJ1-1, the V gene TRBV19, with D possibly being TRBD1 (6 bases). The length of the CDR3 is 15 residues. The germline V gene encodes CDR1 LNHDA and CDR2 SQIVND (reference sequence). V lost 3 bases to trimming and J lost 3 bases, with 14 bases between them. DNA for the CDR3: TGTGCCAGTAGTATTGGTATAGGGGGATACACTGAAGCTTTCTTT. Its translation: CASSIGIGGYTEAFF.

The chain couples TRBV2 to TRBJ2-1; the D gene is possibly TRBD2 (5 bases). V was clipped by 6 bases and J by 4 bases, with 16 bases between them. Germline loops: CDR1 SNHLY, CDR2 FYNNEI. The CDR3 runs 15 residues. The CDR3 sequence: CASRPSRGFYNEQFF. CDR3 bases: TGTGCCAGCAGGCCTTCACGGGGATTTTACAATGAGCAGTTCTTC.

As concerns this clone: In the same sample, other DNA sequences code for this CDR3. The chain employs TRBV7-9 and TRBJ1-2, with D perhaps TRBD1 (5 bases). V dropped 5 bases and J dropped 4 bases, with 14 bases sitting between them. CDR3 length equals 14 residues. Germline CDR1 and CDR2: SEHNR and FQNEAQ (reference sequence). This chain's CDR3 is CASSNTTGSYGYTF. The CDR3 nucleotides read TGTGCCAGCAGCAATACAACAGGCAGCTATGGCTACACCTTC.

V gene TRBV28 combines with J gene TRBJ1-2, with 9 nucleotides matching TRBD1. The CDR3 has 14 amino acids. Germline V lookup: CDR1 MDHEN, CDR2 SYDVKM. The V segment lost 6 bases and the J segment 7 bases; nucleotides outside the gene matches: 9. The CDR3 spells CASSWRTGVGGYTF. The CDR3 DNA sequence: TGTGCCAGCAGCTGGCGGACAGGGGTTGGTGGCTACACCTTC.

The CDR3 nucleotides read TGCGCCAGCAGCCAAGTGGGGTCCCCAGGGTCAGGCTCTGGGGCCAACGTCCTGACTTTC. Translating it yields CASSQVGSPGSGSGANVLTF. The rearrangement uses TRBV4-1 and TRBJ2-6; maybe TRBD1 (5 bases). Trimming removed 1 base from V and 0 bases from J, with 19 bases in between. The germline V gene has CDR1 MGHRA and CDR2 YSYEKL. This CDR3 spans 20 amino acids.

This sequence joins TRBV5-1 and TRBJ2-1, with 10 bases matching TRBD2. Germline lookup yields CDR1 SGHRS and CDR2 YFSETQ. Trimming at V came to 0 bases and at J to 4 bases, leaving 7 bases not matched to a gene. The CDR3 extends over 17 amino acids. The CDR3 DNA follows: TGCGCCAGCAGCTTGGACCCCTTAGCGGGGGGATACAATGAGCAGTTCTTC. Its protein product is CASSLDPLAGGYNEQFF.

A single count supports this clone. J is TRBJ1-1 and V is TRBV2; D is possibly TRBD1 (5 bases). Trimming left V 3 bases short and J 1 base short, with 12 bases between. The CDR3 sequence is 15 residues long. Germline CDR1 is SNHLY and CDR2 is FYNNEI. The CDR3 region has the DNA TGTGCCAGCAGTGATGGCCAGGGAGGGAACACTGAAGCTTTCTTT. This codes for CASSDGQGGNTEAFF.

CDR3 bases: TGTGCCAGCAGCTTAGAAACAGGGGACTATGGCTACACCTTC. Amino acid sequence: CASSLETGDYGYTF. The V gene is TRBV11-2, the J gene TRBJ1-2; 7 positions match TRBD1. CDR3 length: 14 residues. The V gene's germline CDR1 is SGHAT and CDR2 FQNNGV. The V gene end was trimmed by 0 bases and the J gene end by 3 bases; junction bases not matched to a gene: 1.